This TCR beta chain was sequenced for a study of cytomegalovirus exposure and HLA in healthy donors. This CDR3 contains 15 residues. Germline CDR1 is MNHEY and CDR2 is SVGAGI. The V gene end was trimmed by 3 bases and the J gene end by 3 bases; junction bases not matched to a gene: 3. In the PCR, 60 Vbeta and 13 Jbeta primers were used. Repertoires were generated with immunoSEQ multiplex PCR, while TCRdb's copy carries only in-frame clones and drops some. The data show some 170,000 clones, with roughly a tenth seen just once and approximately 1.3% held by the top ten. General study results and limits: Reports state that TCR beta sequences accurately predicted most subjects' HLA-A and HLA-B alleles. Several of the most significant clusters appeared linked to common viral pathogens, based on a later analysis. Highest at DRB1 and lowest at HLA-C, TCR association rates differed among HLA loci in a later analysis.

Each of the donors was a healthy bone marrow donor. Notes on this clone: No antigen is known for it.

The chain employs TRBV6-5 and TRBJ1-5; 9 bases line up with TRBD1. The sequencing sample was made of PBMCs. This clonotype was obtained from a woman aged 25 to 39 in good health and CMV-seropositive. The CDR3, as DNA: TGTGCCAGCAGTTATACAGGGGGCGACAATCAGCCCCAGCATTTT. Translating gives CASSYTGGDNQPQHF.